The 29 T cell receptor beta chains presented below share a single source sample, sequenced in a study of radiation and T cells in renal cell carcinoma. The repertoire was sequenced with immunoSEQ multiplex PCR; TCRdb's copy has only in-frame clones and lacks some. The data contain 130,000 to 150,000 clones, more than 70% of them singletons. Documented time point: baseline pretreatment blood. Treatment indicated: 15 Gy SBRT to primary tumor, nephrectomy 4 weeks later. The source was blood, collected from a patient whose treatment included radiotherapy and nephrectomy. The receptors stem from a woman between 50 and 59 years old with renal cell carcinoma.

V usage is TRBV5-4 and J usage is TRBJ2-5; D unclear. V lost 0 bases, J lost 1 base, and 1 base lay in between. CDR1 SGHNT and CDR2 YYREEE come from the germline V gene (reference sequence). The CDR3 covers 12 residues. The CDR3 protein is CASSLGQETQYF. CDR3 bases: TGTGCCAGCAGCTTGGGCCAAGAGACCCAGTACTTC.

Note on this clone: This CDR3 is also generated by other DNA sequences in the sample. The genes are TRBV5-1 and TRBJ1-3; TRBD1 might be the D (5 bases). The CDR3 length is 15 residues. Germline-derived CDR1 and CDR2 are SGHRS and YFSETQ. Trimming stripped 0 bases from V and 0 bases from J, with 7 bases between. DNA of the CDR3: TGCGCCAGCAGCTTGGGGGGGAACTCTGGAAACACCATATATTTT. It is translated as CASSLGGNSGNTIYF.

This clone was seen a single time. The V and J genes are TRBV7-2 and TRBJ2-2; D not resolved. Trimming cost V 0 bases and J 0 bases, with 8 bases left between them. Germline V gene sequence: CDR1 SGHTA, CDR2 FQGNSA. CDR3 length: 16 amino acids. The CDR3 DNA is TGTGCCAGCAGCTTAGCAGGAATAGCGAACACCGGGGAGCTGTTTTTT. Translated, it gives CASSLAGIANTGELFF.

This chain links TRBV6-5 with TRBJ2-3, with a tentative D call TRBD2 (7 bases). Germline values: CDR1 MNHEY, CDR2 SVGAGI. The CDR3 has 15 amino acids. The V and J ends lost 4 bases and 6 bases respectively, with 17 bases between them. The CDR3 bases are TGTGCCAGCAGTTCGGGGGGCAACCAGGCGGATACGCAGTATTTT. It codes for CASSSGGNQADTQYF.

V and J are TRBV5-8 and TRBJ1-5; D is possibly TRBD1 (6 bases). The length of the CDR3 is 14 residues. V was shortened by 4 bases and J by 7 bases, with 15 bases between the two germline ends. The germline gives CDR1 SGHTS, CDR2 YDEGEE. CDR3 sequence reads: CASSPRGERQPQHF. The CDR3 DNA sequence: TGTGCCAGCAGCCCGAGGGGGGAGCGGCAGCCCCAGCATTTT.

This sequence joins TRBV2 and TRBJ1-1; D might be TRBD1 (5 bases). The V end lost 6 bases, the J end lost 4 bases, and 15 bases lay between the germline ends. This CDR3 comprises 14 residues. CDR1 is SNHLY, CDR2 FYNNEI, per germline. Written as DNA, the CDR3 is TGTGCCAGCAGCCGACTGGGGGGGGGCACTGAAGCTTTCTTT. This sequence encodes CASSRLGGGTEAFF.

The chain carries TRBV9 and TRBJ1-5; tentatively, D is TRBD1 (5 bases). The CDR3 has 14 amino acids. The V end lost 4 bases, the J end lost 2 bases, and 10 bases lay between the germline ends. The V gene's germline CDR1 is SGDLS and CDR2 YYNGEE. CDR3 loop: CASSQTVGNQPQHF. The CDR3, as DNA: TGTGCCAGCAGCCAGACAGTGGGCAATCAGCCCCAGCATTTT. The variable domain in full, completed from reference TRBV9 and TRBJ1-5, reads DSGVTQTPKHLITATGQRVTLRCSPRSGDLSVYWYQQSLDQGLQFLIQYYNGEERAKGNILERFSAQQFPDLHSELNLSSLELGDSALYFCASSQTVGNQPQHFGDGTRLSIL.

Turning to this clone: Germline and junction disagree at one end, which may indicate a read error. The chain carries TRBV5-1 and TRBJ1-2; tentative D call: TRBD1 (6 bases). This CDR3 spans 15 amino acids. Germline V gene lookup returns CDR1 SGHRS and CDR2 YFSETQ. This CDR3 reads CASSFQGISNYDYTF. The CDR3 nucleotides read TGCGCCAGCAGCTTCCAGGGGATTTCTAACTATGACTACACCTTC. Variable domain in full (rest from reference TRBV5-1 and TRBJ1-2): KAGVTQTPRYLIKTRGQQVTLSCSPISGHRSVSWYQQTPGQGLQFLFEYFSETQRNKGNFPGRFSGRQFSNSRSEMNVSTLELGDSALYLCASSFQGISNYDYTFGSGTRLTVV.

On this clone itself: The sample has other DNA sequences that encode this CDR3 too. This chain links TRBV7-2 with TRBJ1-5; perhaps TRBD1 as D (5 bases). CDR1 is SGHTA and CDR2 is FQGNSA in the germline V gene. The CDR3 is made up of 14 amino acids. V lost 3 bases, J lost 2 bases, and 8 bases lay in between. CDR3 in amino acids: CASSLQGGNQPQHF. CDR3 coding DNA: TGTGCCAGCAGCTTGCAAGGGGGCAATCAGCCCCAGCATTTT.

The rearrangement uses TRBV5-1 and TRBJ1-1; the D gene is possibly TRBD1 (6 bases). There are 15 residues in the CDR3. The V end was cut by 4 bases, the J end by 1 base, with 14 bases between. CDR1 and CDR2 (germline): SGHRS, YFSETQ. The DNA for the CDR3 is TGCGCCAGCAGCGCACAACCGACAGGGAACACTGAAGCTTTCTTT. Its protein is CASSAQPTGNTEAFF.

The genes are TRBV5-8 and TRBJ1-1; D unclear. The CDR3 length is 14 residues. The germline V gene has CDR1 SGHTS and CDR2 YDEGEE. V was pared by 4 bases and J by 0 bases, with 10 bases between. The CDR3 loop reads CASSLRIMNTEAFF. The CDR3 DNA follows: TGTGCCAGCAGCCTGAGGATTATGAACACTGAAGCTTTCTTT.

The DNA for the CDR3 is TGCGCCAGCAGCCAAGGAAGGGACAGGGATTTCTATGGCTACACCTTC. Translated, it gives CASSQGRDRDFYGYTF. The rearrangement uses TRBV4-1 and TRBJ1-2, with TRBD1 matching over 9 bases. This CDR3 is 16 amino acids long. V was pared by 1 base and J by 4 bases, with 7 bases of the junction left unmatched. CDR1 MGHRA and CDR2 YSYEKL come from the germline V gene.

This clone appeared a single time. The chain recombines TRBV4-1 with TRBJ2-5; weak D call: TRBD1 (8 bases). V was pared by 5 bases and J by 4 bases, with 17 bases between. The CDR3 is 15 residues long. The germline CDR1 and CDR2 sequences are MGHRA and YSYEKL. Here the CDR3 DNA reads TGCGCCAGCAGCGAATACAGGGGGAGGGGAGAGACCCAGTACTTC. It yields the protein CASSEYRGRGETQYF.

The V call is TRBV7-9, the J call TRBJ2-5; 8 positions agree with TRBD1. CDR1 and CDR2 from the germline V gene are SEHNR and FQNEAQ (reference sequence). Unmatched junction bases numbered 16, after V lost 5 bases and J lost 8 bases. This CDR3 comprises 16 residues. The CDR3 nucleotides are TGTGCCAGCAGCACCCGGGCAGGGGGCTTTCGCGAAACCCAGTACTTC. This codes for CASSTRAGGFRETQYF.

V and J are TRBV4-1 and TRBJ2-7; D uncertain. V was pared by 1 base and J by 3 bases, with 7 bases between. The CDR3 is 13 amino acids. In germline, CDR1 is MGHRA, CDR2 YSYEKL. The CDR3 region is CASSQGRFYEQYF. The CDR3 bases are TGCGCCAGCAGCCAAGGACGATTCTACGAGCAGTACTTC.

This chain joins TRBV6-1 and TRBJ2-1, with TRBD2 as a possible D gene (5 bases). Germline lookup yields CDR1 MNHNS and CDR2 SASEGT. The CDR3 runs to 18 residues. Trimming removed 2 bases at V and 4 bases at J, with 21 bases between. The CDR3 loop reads CASSERPTRRFDYNEQFF. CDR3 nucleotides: TGTGCCAGCAGTGAACGGCCCACTAGGAGATTTGATTACAATGAGCAGTTCTTC.

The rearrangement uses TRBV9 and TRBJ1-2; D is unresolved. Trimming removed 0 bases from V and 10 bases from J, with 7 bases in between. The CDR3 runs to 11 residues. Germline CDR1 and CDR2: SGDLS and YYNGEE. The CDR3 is CASSVASTYTF. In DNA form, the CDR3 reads TGTGCCAGCAGCGTAGCCTCCACCTACACCTTC.

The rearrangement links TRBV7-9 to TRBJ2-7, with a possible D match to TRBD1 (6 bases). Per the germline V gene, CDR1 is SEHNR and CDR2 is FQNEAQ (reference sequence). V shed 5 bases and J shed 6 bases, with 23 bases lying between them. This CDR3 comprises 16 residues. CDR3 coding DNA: TGTGCCAGCAGCCGCCGAGCCACAGGGTTAAGGGTCGAGCAGTACTTC. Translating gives CASSRRATGLRVEQYF.

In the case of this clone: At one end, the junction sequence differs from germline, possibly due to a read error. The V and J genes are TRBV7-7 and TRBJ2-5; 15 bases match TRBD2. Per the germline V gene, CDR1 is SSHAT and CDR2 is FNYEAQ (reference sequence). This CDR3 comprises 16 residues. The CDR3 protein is CASSMGLAGGQETQYF. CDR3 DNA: TGTGCTAGCAGCATGGGACTAGCGGGGGGCCAAGAGACCCAGTACTTC. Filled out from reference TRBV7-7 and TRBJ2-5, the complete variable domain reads GAGVSQSPRYKVTKRGQDVTLRCDPISSHATLYWYQQALGQGPEFLTYFNYEAQPDKSGLPSDRFSAERPEGSISTLTIQRTEQRDSAMYRCASSMGLAGGQETQYFGPGTRLLVL.

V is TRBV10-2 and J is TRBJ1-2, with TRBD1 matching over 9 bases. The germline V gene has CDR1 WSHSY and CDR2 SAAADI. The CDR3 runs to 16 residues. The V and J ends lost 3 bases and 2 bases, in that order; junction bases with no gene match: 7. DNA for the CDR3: TGCGCCAGCAGTGAAGGGACAGGGATCTTCAACTATGGCTACACCTTC. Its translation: CASSEGTGIFNYGYTF.

In DNA, the CDR3 is TGTGCCAGTAGTAACGCAGGGCTAAACACTGAAGCTTTCTTT. This encodes CASSNAGLNTEAFF. The rearrangement links TRBV19 to TRBJ1-1; D is perhaps TRBD1 (5 bases). V gave up 4 bases and J gave up 2 bases, with 11 bases separating them. The length of the CDR3 is 14 residues. The germline V gene has CDR1 LNHDA and CDR2 SQIVND (reference sequence).

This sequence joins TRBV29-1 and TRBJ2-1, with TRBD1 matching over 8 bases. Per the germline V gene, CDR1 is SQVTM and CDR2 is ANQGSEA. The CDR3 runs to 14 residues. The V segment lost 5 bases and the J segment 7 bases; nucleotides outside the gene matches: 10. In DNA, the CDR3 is TGCAGCGTTTGGGGGGAGGACAGGGTGAATGAGCAGTTCTTC. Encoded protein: CSVWGEDRVNEQFF.

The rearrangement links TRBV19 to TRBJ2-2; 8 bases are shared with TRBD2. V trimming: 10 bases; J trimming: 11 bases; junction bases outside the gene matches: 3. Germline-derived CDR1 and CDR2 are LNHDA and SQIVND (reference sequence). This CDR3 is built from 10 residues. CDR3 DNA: TGTGCCACCGGGGGGGTCGAGCTGTTTTTT. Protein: CATGGVELFF.

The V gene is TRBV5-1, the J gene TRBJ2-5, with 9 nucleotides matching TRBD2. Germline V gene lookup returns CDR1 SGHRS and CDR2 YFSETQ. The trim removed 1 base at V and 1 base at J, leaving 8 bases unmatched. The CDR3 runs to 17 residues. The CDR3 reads CASSLRISGSTQETQYF. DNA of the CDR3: TGCGCCAGCAGCTTGCGGATTAGCGGGAGCACCCAAGAGACCCAGTACTTC.

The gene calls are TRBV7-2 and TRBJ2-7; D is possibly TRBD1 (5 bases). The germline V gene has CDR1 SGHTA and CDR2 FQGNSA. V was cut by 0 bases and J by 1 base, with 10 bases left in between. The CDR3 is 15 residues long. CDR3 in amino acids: CASSLAAGRSYEQYF. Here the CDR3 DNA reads TGTGCCAGCAGCTTAGCCGCAGGGCGGTCCTACGAGCAGTACTTC.

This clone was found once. CDR3 coding DNA: TGTGCCAGCAGCTCCCGACCGGAGAACACTGAAGCTTTCTTT. Translated, it gives CASSSRPENTEAFF. This chain joins TRBV11-2 and TRBJ1-1, with D hard to call. Germline CDR1 reads SGHAT; CDR2 reads FQNNGV. The CDR3 length is 14 residues. V was shortened by 4 bases and J by 1 base, with 10 bases between the two germline ends.

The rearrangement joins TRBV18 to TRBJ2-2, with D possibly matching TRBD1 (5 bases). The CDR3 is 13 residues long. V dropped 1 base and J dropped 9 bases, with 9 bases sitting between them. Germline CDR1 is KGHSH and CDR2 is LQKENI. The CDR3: CASSPRGEWELFF. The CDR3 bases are TGTGCCAGCTCACCACGGGGCGAGTGGGAGCTGTTTTTT.

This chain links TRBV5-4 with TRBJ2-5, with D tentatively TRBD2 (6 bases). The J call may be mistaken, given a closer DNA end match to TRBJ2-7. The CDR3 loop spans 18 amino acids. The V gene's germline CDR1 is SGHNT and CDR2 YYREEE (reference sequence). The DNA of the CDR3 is TGTGCCAGCAGTGCAACGCGAGGCGTGGAGGGGACTTCCTACGAGCAGTACTTC. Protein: CASSATRGVEGTSYEQYF.

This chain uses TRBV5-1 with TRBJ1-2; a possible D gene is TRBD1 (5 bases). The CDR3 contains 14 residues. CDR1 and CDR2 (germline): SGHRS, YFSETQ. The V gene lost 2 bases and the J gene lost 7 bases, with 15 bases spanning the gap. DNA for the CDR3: TGCGCCAGCAGCTTTCAGGGACTGGATAGTGGCTACACCTTC. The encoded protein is CASSFQGLDSGYTF.